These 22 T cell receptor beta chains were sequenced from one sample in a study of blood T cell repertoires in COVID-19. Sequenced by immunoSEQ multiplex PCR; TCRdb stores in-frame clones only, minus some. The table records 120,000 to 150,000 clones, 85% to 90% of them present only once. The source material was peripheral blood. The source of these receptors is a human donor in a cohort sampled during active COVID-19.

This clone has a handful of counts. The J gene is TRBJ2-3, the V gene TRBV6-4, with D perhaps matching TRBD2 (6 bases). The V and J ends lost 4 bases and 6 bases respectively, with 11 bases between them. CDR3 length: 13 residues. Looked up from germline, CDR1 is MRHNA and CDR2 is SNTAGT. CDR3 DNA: TGTGCCAGCAGTGCGGCTAGCGTGGATACGCAGTATTTT. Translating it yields CASSAASVDTQYF.

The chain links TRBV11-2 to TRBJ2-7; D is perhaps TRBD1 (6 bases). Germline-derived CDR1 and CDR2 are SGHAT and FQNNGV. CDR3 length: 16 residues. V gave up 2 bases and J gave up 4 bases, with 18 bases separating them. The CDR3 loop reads CASSLRGSGAQYEQYF. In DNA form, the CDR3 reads TGTGCCAGCAGCTTAAGGGGGTCCGGAGCCCAGTACGAGCAGTACTTC.

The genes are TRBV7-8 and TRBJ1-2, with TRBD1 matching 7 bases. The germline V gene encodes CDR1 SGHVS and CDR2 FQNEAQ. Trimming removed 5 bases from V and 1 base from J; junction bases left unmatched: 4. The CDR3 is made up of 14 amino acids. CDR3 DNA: TGTGCCAGCAGCCCGGGACAGCATAACTATGGCTACACCTTC. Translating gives CASSPGQHNYGYTF.

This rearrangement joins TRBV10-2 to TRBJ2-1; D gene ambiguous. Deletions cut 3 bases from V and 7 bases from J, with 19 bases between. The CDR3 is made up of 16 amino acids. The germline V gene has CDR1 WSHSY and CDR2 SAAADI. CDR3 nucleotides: TGCGCCAGCAGTGATCCCCCGGAGTACGATCGGAATGAGCAGTTCTTC. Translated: CASSDPPEYDRNEQFF.

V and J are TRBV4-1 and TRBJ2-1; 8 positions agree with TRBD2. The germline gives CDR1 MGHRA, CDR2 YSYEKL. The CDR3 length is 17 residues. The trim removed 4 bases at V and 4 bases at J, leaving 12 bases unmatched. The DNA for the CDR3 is TGCGCCAGCAGCCGCGTGGCGGGGGGCTCCCAATACAATGAGCAGTTCTTC. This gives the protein CASSRVAGGSQYNEQFF.

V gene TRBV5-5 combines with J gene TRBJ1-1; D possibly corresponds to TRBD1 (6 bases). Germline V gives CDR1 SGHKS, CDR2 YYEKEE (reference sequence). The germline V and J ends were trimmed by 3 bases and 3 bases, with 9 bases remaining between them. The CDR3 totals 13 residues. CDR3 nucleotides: TGTGCCAGCAGCTCACAGGGATACACTGAAGCTTTCTTT. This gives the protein CASSSQGYTEAFF.

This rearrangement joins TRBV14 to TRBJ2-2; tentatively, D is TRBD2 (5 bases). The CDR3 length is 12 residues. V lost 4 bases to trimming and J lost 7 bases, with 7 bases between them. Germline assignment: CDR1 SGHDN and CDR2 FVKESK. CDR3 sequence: CASSRRVGELFF. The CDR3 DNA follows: TGTGCCAGCAGCCGGCGGGTCGGGGAGCTGTTTTTT.

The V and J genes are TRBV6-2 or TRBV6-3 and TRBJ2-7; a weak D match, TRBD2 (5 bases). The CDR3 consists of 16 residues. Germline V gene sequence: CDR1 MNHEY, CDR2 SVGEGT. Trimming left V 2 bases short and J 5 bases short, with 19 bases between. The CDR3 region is CASSYGRRRGSHEQYF. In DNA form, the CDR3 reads TGTGCCAGCAGTTACGGTCGGCGGCGAGGGAGCCACGAGCAGTACTTC.

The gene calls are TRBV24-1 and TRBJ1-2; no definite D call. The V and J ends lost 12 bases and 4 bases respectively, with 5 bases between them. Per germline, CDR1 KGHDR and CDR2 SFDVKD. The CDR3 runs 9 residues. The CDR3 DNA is TGTGCCGCGGGCTATGGCTACACCTTC. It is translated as CAAGYGYTF.

In nucleotides, the CDR3 is TGTGCCAGCAGCCAAGAAACGGGACAGGGAAATTATGGCTACACCTTC. As protein: CASSQETGQGNYGYTF. This chain connects TRBV4-2 to TRBJ1-2; 9 nucleotides line up with TRBD1. V shed 0 bases, J shed 5 bases, and the junction held 7 bases outside the gene matches. From germline, CDR1 is LGHNA and CDR2 YNFKEQ. The CDR3 length is 16 residues.

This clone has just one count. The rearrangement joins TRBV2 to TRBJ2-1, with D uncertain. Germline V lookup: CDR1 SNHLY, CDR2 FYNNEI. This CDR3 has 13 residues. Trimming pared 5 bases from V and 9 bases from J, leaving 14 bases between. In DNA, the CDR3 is TGTGCCAGCAGTCCCAATCTGGCTGTTGAGCAGTTCTTC. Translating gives CASSPNLAVEQFF.

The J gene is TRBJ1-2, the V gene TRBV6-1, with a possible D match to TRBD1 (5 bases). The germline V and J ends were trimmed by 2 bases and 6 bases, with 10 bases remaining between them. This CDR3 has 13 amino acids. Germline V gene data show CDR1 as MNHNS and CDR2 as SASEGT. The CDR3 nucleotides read TGTGCCAGCAGTGAAAGGGGCAGGGATGGCTACACCTTC. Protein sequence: CASSERGRDGYTF.

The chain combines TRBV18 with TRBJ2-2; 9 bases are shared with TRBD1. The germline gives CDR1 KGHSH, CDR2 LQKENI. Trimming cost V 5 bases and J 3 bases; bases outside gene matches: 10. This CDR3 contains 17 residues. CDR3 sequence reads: CASSSTGGATYTGELFF. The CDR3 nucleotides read TGTGCCAGCTCATCTACAGGGGGCGCGACTTACACCGGGGAGCTGTTTTTT.

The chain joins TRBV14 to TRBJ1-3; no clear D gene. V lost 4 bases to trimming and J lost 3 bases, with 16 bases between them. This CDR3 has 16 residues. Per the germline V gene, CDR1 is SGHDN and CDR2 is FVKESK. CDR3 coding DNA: TGTGCCAGCAGCCTACTCAGTGCGGTTAGTGGAAACACCATATATTTT. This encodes CASSLLSAVSGNTIYF.

The CDR3 is CASSSPAGSSGNTIYF. The CDR3 coding sequence is TGTGCCAGCAGTTCCCCCGCAGGAAGCTCTGGAAACACCATATATTTT. This chain connects TRBV28 to TRBJ1-3; no firm D call. The ends were cut back, 4 bases at V and 0 bases at J, with 13 bases in the middle. CDR3 length equals 16 residues. CDR1 and CDR2 from the germline V gene are MDHEN and SYDVKM.

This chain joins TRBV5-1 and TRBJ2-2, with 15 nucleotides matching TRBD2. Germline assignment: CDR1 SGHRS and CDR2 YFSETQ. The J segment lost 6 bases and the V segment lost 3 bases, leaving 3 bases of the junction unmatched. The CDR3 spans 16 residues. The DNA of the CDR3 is TGCGCCAGCAGCTCCGGGACTAGCGGGGGGCCCGGGGAGCTGTTTTTT. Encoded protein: CASSSGTSGGPGELFF.

The CDR3 sequence is CSVEITPSNEQFF. The CDR3 nucleotides read TGCAGCGTTGAAATTACTCCTTCCAATGAGCAGTTCTTC. The chain couples TRBV29-1 to TRBJ2-1, with D hard to call. Between the trimmed V and J ends, which lost 2 bases and 6 bases, there was a span of 11 bases. Germline-derived CDR1 and CDR2 are SQVTM and ANQGSEA. CDR3 length equals 13 residues.

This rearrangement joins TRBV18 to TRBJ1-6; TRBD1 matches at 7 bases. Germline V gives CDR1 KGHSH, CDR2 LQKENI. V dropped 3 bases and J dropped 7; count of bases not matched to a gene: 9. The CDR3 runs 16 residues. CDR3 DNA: TGTGCCAGCTCACCCAGGCAGGGGGGACCGAATTCACCCCTCCACTTT. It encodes CASSPRQGGPNSPLHF.

The CDR3 region is CASGGTSGRVPQYF. CDR3 nucleotide sequence: TGTGCCAGCGGAGGGACTAGCGGGAGAGTACCCCAGTACTTC. The chain recombines TRBV2 with TRBJ2-5, with 14 bases fitting TRBD2. The CDR3 spans 14 residues. The J segment lost 9 bases and the V segment lost 8 bases, leaving 8 bases of the junction unmatched. Germline CDR1 is SNHLY and CDR2 is FYNNEI.

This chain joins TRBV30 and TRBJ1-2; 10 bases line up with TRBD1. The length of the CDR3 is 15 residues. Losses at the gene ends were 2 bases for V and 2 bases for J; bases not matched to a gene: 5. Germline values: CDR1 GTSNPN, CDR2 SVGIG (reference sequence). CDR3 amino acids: CAWSFPGQGNYGYTF. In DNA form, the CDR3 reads TGTGCCTGGAGTTTCCCGGGACAGGGGAACTATGGCTACACCTTC.

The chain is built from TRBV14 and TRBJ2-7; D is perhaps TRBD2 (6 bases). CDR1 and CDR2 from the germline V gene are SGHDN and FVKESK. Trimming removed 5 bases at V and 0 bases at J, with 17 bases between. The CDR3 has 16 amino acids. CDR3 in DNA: TGTGCCAGCAGCTTCGGAGGGCTTAGGAGCTCCTACGAGCAGTACTTC. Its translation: CASSFGGLRSSYEQYF.

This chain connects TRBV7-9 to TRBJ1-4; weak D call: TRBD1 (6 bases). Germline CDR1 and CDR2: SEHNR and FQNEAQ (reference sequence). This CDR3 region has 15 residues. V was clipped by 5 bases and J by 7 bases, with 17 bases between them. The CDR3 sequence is CASSPRQARGEKLFF. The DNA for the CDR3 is TGTGCCAGCAGCCCCAGACAGGCCAGGGGTGAAAAACTGTTTTTT. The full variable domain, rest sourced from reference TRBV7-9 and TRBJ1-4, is DTGVSQNPRHKITKRGQNVTFRCDPISEHNRLYWYRQTLGQGPEFLTYFQNEAQLEKSRLLSDRFSAERPKGSFSTLEIQRTEQGDSAMYLCASSPRQARGEKLFFGSGTQLSVL.